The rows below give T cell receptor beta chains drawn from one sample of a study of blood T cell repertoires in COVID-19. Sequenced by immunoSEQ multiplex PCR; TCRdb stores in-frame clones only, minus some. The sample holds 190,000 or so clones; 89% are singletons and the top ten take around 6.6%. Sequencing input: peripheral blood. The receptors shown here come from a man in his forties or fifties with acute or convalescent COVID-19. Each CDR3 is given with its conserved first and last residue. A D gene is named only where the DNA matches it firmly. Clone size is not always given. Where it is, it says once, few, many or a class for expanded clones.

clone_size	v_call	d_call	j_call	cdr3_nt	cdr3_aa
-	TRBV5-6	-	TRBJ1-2	TGTGCCAGCAGCTTGCTAACGATCTCCAGGGAAGGCGGCTACACCTTC	CASSLLTISREGGYTF
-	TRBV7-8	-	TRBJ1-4	TGTGCCAGCAAACCTTCCAAGGCGGGAAATGAAAAACTGTTTTTT	CASKPSKAGNEKLFF
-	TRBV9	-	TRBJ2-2	TGTGCCAGCAGCGTAGCTACAACTGGGCCCGCCGGGGAGCTGTTTTTT	CASSVATTGPAGELFF
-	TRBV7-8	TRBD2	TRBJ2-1	TGTGCCAGCAGCTTTAGCGGGGGTTACTACAATGAGCAGTTCTTC	CASSFSGGYYNEQFF
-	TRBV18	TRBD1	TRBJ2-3	TGTGCCAGCTCCGCCGGGGGACAGGGGGCAACAGATACGCAGTATTTT	CASSAGGQGATDTQYF
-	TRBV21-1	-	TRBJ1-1	TGTGCCAGCAGCAAAACCCCGGGGGTAAACACTGAAGCTTTCTTT	CASSKTPGVNTEAFF
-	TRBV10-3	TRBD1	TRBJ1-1	TGTGCCATCAGTGCCGTACAGGGGGCGAACACTGAAGCTTTCTTT	CAISAVQGANTEAFF
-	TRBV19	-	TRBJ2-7	TGTGCCAGTAGTATTACGGTCCGGGGCTACGAGCAGTACTTC	CASSITVRGYEQYF
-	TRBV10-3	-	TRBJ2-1	TGTGCCATGGGAGCCGGCAATGAGCAGTTCTTC	CAMGAGNEQFF
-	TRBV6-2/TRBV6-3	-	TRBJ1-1	TGTGCCAGCAGTCTCCAGGGTGTGAACACTGAAGCTTTCTTT	CASSLQGVNTEAFF
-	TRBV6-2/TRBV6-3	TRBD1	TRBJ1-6	TGTGCCAGCAGTTACGCAGGGGGCAGTAATTCACCCCTCCACTTT	CASSYAGGSNSPLHF
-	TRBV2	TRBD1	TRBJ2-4	TGTGCCAGCACCCCGACAGGGGGTCAGGCCAAAAACATTCAGTACTTC	CASTPTGGQAKNIQYF
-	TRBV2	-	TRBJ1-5	TGTGCCAGCAGTGTTTCCAGGGATCAGCCCCAGCATTTT	CASSVSRDQPQHF
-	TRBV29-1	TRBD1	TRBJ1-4	TGCAGCGTTGAAAGGGGGCCAGTGGGGGCAGGGGAAAAACTGTTTTTT	CSVERGPVGAGEKLFF
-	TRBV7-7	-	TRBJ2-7	TGTGCTAGCAGCTTAGTGGTTCGGGGGGGACAGAAACCCTACGAGCAGTACTTC	CASSLVVRGGQKPYEQYF
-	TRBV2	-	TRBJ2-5	TGTGCCAGCAGTGAAGCCTGGGTCGGCCCAGGGGAGACCCAGTACTTC	CASSEAWVGPGETQYF
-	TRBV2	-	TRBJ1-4	TGTGCCAGCACCCAGGCCGGTGGGGCTGGGGAAAAACTGTTTTTT	CASTQAGGAGEKLFF
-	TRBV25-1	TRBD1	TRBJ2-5	TGTGCCAGCAGTCCCCCCGGGACAGGAAGCGAGACCCAGTACTTC	CASSPPGTGSETQYF
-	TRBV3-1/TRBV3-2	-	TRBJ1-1	TGTGCCAGCAGCTCCCGGAGGCAGAGGCCAACTGAAGCTTTCTTT	CASSSRRQRPTEAFF
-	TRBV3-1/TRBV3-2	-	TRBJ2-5	TGTGCCAGCAGCCAAGATCCACTAGCTTGGGAGACCCAGTACTTC	CASSQDPLAWETQYF
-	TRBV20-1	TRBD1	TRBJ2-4	TGCAGTGCTTGGGACAGAAACATTCAGTACTTC	CSAWDRNIQYF
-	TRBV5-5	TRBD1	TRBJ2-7	TGTGCCAGCAGCCTAACCGGGACAGGGAGCTCCTACGAGCAGTACTTC	CASSLTGTGSSYEQYF
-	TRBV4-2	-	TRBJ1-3	TGTGCCAGCAGCCAAGAAGCGGGCCTGAGCTCTGGAAACACCATATATTTT	CASSQEAGLSSGNTIYF
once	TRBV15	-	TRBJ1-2	TGTGCCACCAGCAGAGATCGGGGGGCAGGGCGATCTAACTATGGCTACACCTTC	CATSRDRGAGRSNYGYTF
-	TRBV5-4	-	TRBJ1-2	TGTGCCAGCAGCTTGCCCGCAAGTGGACTTCCCCCGGAGACCTTC	CASSLPASGLPPETF
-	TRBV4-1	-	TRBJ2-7	TGCGCCAGCAGCCAGGGTTCTGACAGTCCGGCTATTTTC	CASSQGSDSPAIF
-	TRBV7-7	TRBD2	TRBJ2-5	TGTGCCAGCAGCTTAGGGGTGCGGGGGGGGCGAGAGACCCAGTACTTC	CASSLGVRGGRETQYF
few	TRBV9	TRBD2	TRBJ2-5	TGTGCCAGCAGCGTAGGAGTGAGCGGGGGTCAAGAGACCCAGTACTTC	CASSVGVSGGQETQYF
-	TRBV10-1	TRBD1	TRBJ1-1	TGCGCCAGCAGTGAGACAGGGGGCATGAACACTGAAGCTTTCTTT	CASSETGGMNTEAFF
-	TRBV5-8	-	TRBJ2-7	TGTGCCAGCAGCTTGGGAGGCATTCTGCCCCTTGTATACGAGCAGTACTTC	CASSLGGILPLVYEQYF
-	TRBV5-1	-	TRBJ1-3	TGCGCCAGCAGCTTCGGCGGGGCCAGCTCTGGAAACACCATATATTTT	CASSFGGASSGNTIYF
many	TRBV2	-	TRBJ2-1	TGTGCCAGCAGTCCCTCAGGGTATGCCGACAATGAGCAGTTCTTC	CASSPSGYADNEQFF
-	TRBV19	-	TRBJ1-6	TGTGCCAGTAGCCCTCGAGGCGAGGGTTCACCCCTCCACTTT	CASSPRGEGSPLHF
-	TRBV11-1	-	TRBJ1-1	TGTGCCAGCAGCCCAGGACAGTGGGTGAGCACTGAAGCTTTCTTT	CASSPGQWVSTEAFF
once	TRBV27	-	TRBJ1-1	TGTGCCAGCAGGGCCCAAACGAACACTGAAGCTTTCTTT	CASRAQTNTEAFF
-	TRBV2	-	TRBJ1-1	TGTGCCAGCAGTGTAGGCCTAGCTGAAGCTTTCTTT	CASSVGLAEAFF
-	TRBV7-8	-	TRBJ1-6	TGTGCCAGCAGCGCAGAGGTGTTAGTTAATTCACCCCTCCACTTT	CASSAEVLVNSPLHF
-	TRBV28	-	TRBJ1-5	TGTGCCAGCAGTCCAATAGAGGAGCCTGACAATCAGCCCCAGCATTTT	CASSPIEEPDNQPQHF
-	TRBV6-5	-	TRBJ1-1	TGTGCCAGCAGCCGGACACTGGGCACTGAAGCTTTCTTT	CASSRTLGTEAFF
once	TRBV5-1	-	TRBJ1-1	TGCGCCAGCAGTTATGACTTTAACACTGAAGCTTTCTTT	CASSYDFNTEAFF
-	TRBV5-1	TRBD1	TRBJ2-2	TGCGCCAGCAGCTTACAGGGGACCGGGGAGCTGTTTTTT	CASSLQGTGELFF
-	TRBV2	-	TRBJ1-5	TGTGCCAGCAGAACAGGGACAAGCAATCAGCCCCAGCATTTT	CASRTGTSNQPQHF
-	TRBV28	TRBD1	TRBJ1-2	TGTGCCAGCAGTTTATTTGGGGGGGACAGGGAAGGCTACACCTTC	CASSLFGGDREGYTF
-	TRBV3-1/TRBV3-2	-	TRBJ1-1	TGTGCCAGCAGCCAAGCTCAGGGTGCTGCTGAAGCTTTCTTT	CASSQAQGAAEAFF
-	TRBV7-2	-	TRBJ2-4	TGTGCCAGCAGCCTGGGGGGACCCTCGGCTCAGTACTTC	CASSLGGPSAQYF
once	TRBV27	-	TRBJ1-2	TGTGCCAGCAGTTTATACCCGCGGACAGCACTGTATGGCTACACCTTC	CASSLYPRTALYGYTF
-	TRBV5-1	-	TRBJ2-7	TGCGCCAGCAGCTTGGCGGGACACCCCTCAAGCGAGCAGTACTTC	CASSLAGHPSSEQYF
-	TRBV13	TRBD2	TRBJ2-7	TGTGCCAGCAGTTACAGCGGGGGGGCCTACGAGCAGTACTTC	CASSYSGGAYEQYF
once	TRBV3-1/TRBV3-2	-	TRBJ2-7	TGTGCCAGCAGCCCATCGACAGCCTACGAGCAGTACTTC	CASSPSTAYEQYF